These 8 T cell receptor beta chains were sequenced from one sample in a study of blood T cell repertoires in COVID-19. TCRdb keeps only in-frame clones here, not all; method: immunoSEQ multiplex PCR. The repertoire holds approximately 180,000 clones, with 75% to 90% as singletons. Sequenced input: peripheral blood. These receptors were collected from a human donor with active or convalescent COVID-19. The donor label of this sample is uncertain.

The genes are TRBV27 and TRBJ2-1, with 10 bases matching TRBD2. Germline CDR1 reads MNHEY; CDR2 reads SMNVEV (reference sequence). The CDR3 loop spans 14 amino acids. J lost 2 bases, V lost 7 bases, and 2 bases had no gene match. The CDR3: CASTGTSAYNEQFF. Here the CDR3 DNA reads TGTGCCAGCACCGGGACTAGCGCCTACAATGAGCAGTTCTTC.

The chain couples TRBV6-6 to TRBJ2-7; 8 bases map to TRBD1. This CDR3 has 13 amino acids. V lost 6 bases to trimming and J lost 4 bases; unmatched junction nucleotides: 5. Germline V lookup: CDR1 MNHNY, CDR2 SVGAGI (reference sequence). CDR3 loop: CASRAGGGYEQYF. CDR3 nucleotides: TGTGCCAGCAGGGCAGGGGGCGGGTACGAGCAGTACTTC.

The J gene is TRBJ2-7, the V gene TRBV5-6, with D perhaps matching TRBD1 (5 bases). Trimming shortened V by 4 bases and J by 2 bases, and 19 bases separated the two germline ends. There are 16 residues in the CDR3. Per the germline V gene, CDR1 is SGHDT and CDR2 is YYEEEE. The CDR3 DNA follows: TGTGCCAGCAGCCCCCAGGGTGTGGCGGCTACCTACGAGCAGTACTTC. Residues: CASSPQGVAATYEQYF.

This chain uses TRBV28 with TRBJ1-5, with TRBD1 matching over 9 bases. Per the germline V gene, CDR1 is MDHEN and CDR2 is SYDVKM. The V and J ends lost 5 bases and 4 bases, in that order; junction bases with no gene match: 6. The CDR3 is 15 residues long. Here the CDR3 DNA reads TGTGCCAGCAGTCAGCTGACAGGGGGAAATCAGCCCCAGCATTTT. Translating gives CASSQLTGGNQPQHF.

The chain uses TRBV11-2 and TRBJ1-4; 9 bases line up with TRBD1. The V and J ends lost 4 bases and 5 bases, in that order; junction bases with no gene match: 5. The CDR3 contains 15 residues. CDR1 is SGHAT and CDR2 is FQNNGV in the germline V gene. The CDR3 nucleotides are TGTGCCAGCAGCTCTGGGACAGGGAGAAATGAAAAACTGTTTTTT. Its protein is CASSSGTGRNEKLFF.

This chain links TRBV9 with TRBJ2-5; TRBD2 agrees at 10 bases. Germline trimming cut 3 bases from V and 4 bases from J; bases unmatched to any gene: 6. CDR1 is SGDLS and CDR2 is YYNGEE in the germline V gene. The length of the CDR3 is 15 residues. The CDR3 loop is CASSASGGGSETQYF. CDR3 coding DNA: TGTGCCAGCAGCGCCAGCGGGGGGGGGTCAGAGACCCAGTACTTC.

The chain recombines TRBV12-3 or TRBV12-4 with TRBJ2-2; D is ambiguous. The CDR3 runs to 13 residues. Trimming stripped 6 bases from V and 1 base from J, with 6 bases between. The CDR3: CASRSMNTGELFF. The CDR3 bases are TGTGCCAGCAGGTCAATGAACACCGGGGAGCTGTTTTTT.

The J gene is TRBJ1-6, the V gene TRBV5-1; D is unclear. This CDR3 region has 16 residues. Germline loops: CDR1 SGHRS, CDR2 YFSETQ. The V end was cut by 0 bases, the J end by 0 bases, with 7 bases between. The CDR3 is CASSLAASSYNSPLHF. In DNA, the CDR3 is TGCGCCAGCAGCTTGGCCGCTAGCTCCTATAATTCACCCCTCCACTTT.